These 23 T cell receptor beta chains share one sample of origin, sequenced in a study of CD8 T cells in ankylosing spondylitis. Study findings and constraints: What seemed typical of ankylosing spondylitis blood was a TCR beta motif built from several highly homologous variants.

MiXCR, applied by TCRdb to the 5' RACE reads, yields one record per CDR3 protein. In the table there are approximately 520,000 distinct CDR3 sequences, 5.3% of which are singletons. Antigen specificity for these receptors is unknown. The sequenced sample consisted of blood, either unsorted or a sorted T cell fraction (not recorded which). These receptors all come from a male donor with ankylosing spondylitis.

This clonotype was seen at least ten times. This chain joins TRBV9 and TRBJ1-2, with TRBD1 as a possible D gene (5 bases). The germline V gene has CDR1 SGDLS and CDR2 YYNGEE. Trimming removed 7 bases at V and 5 bases at J, with 21 bases between. The CDR3 is 15 amino acids. CDR3 coding DNA: TGTGCCAGCCGAACGGGGGGGACCCCCTCTTATGGCTACACCTTC. As protein: CASRTGGTPSYGYTF.

This clonotype was seen at least ten times. This chain uses TRBV4-3 with TRBJ2-5, with D perhaps matching TRBD1 (5 bases). The germline CDR1 and CDR2 sequences are LGHNA and YSLEER. CDR3 length: 15 residues. The V end lost 0 bases, the J end lost 0 bases, and 8 bases lay between the germline ends. The CDR3 DNA sequence: TGCGCCAGCAGCCAAGATGGACACCACCAAGAGACCCAGTACTTC. Its protein is CASSQDGHHQETQYF.

CDR3 DNA sequence: TGTGCCAGCGACAGGGGGCGCTACAATGAGCAGTTCTTC. It is translated as CASDRGRYNEQFF. The J gene is TRBJ2-1, the V gene TRBV11-2, with 10 bases fitting TRBD1. Trimming at V came to 8 bases and at J to 3 bases, leaving 1 base not matched to a gene. Germline values: CDR1 SGHAT, CDR2 FQNNGV. The CDR3 totals 13 residues.

The table lists this clonotype with many counts. The CDR3 DNA follows: TGTGCCAGCAGCGTTACGGGTGAAACGGGGGATACGCAGTATTTT. It codes for CASSVTGETGDTQYF. The V call is TRBV9, the J call TRBJ2-3; possible D gene TRBD2, 5 bases. The CDR3 totals 15 residues. Germline V gene data show CDR1 as SGDLS and CDR2 as YYNGEE. The V end lost 2 bases, the J end lost 6 bases, and 16 bases lay between the germline ends.

This clonotype appeared many times. The V call is TRBV20-1, the J call TRBJ2-5; 11 nucleotides match TRBD2. Germline values: CDR1 DFQATT, CDR2 SNEGSKA (reference sequence). This CDR3 contains 14 residues. The V gene end was trimmed by 6 bases and the J gene end by 5 bases; junction bases not matched to a gene: 8. CDR3 sequence (DNA): TGCAGTGCCCGAACTAGCGGGAGAGGGGAGACCCAGTACTTC. Its protein is CSARTSGRGETQYF.

This clonotype was seen ten or more times. V and J are TRBV7-2 and TRBJ1-5; possibly TRBD1 for D (5 bases). Trimming removed 2 bases from V and 2 bases from J, with 10 bases in between. The germline gives CDR1 SGHTA, CDR2 FQGNSA. CDR3 length: 15 residues. As DNA, the CDR3 is TGTGCCAGCAGCTTATGGGGGACTGGCAATCAGCCCCAGCATTTT. Protein sequence: CASSLWGTGNQPQHF. The variable domain in full, with the rest retrieved from reference TRBV7-2 and TRBJ1-5, is GAGVSQSPSNKVTEKGKDVELRCDPISGHTALYWYRQSLGQGLEFLIYFQGNSAPDKSGLPSDRFSAERTGGSVSTLTIQRTQQEDSAVYLCASSLWGTGNQPQHFGDGTRLSIL.

This clonotype came up a few times. This chain connects TRBV11-1 to TRBJ2-6; maybe TRBD1 (5 bases). The CDR3 runs 20 residues. Germline assignment: CDR1 SGHAT and CDR2 FQDESV (reference sequence). V dropped 5 bases and J dropped 1 base, with 24 bases sitting between them. The CDR3 spells CASSPRSWGNLTSGANVLTF. CDR3 nucleotide sequence: TGTGCCAGCAGCCCACGATCGTGGGGCAACCTAACATCTGGGGCCAACGTCCTGACTTTC.

This clonotype was counted many times. In nucleotides, the CDR3 is TGTGCCAGCAGCTTAGTTGGTACTTTCTTT. The encoded protein is CASSLVGTFF. The chain recombines TRBV7-9 with TRBJ1-1; D not certain. Germline loops: CDR1 SEHNR, CDR2 FQNEAQ (reference sequence). Trimming stripped 1 base from V and 12 bases from J, with 6 bases between. The CDR3 is 10 amino acids. Combining the CDR3 with reference TRBV7-9 and TRBJ1-1 gives the whole variable domain DTGVSQNPRHKITKRGQNVTFRCDPISEHNRLYWYRQTLGQGPEFLTYFQNEAQLEKSRLLSDRFSAERPKGSFSTLEIQRTEQGDSAMYLCASSLVGTFFGQGTRLTVV.

This clonotype was observed a few times. This chain uses TRBV4-1 with TRBJ2-3; D perhaps matches TRBD2 (6 bases). The CDR3 runs to 15 residues. In germline, CDR1 is MGHRA, CDR2 YSYEKL. Trimming pared 4 bases from V and 3 bases from J, leaving 14 bases between. The CDR3 region has the DNA TGCGCCAGCAGCCTTTCGGGACTTACTACAGATACGCAGTATTTT. It codes for CASSLSGLTTDTQYF.

This clonotype was recorded at least ten times. V is TRBV20-1 and J is TRBJ2-7; TRBD2 agrees at 7 bases. V shed 7 bases and J 4 bases; nucleotides not matched to a gene: 10. This CDR3 has 13 amino acids. Germline values: CDR1 DFQATT, CDR2 SNEGSKA (reference sequence). The CDR3 bases are TGCAGTGTCCCGATGGGACTATTTTACGAGCAGTACTTC. Protein sequence: CSVPMGLFYEQYF.

At least ten counts were recorded for this clonotype. The rearrangement links TRBV7-9 to TRBJ2-7, with 11 bases identical to TRBD2. Germline assignment: CDR1 SEHNR and CDR2 FQNEAQ (reference sequence). After removal of 4 bases from V and 3 bases from J, the junction contained 2 bases not matched to a gene. This CDR3 comprises 14 residues. CDR3 sequence: CASSSGLADYEQYF. CDR3 DNA: TGTGCCAGCAGCTCGGGACTAGCGGACTACGAGCAGTACTTC.

The chain recombines TRBV7-8 with TRBJ2-1, with TRBD2 matching 11 bases. The CDR3 extends over 16 amino acids. V dropped 5 bases and J dropped 10; count of bases not matched to a gene: 13. Germline-derived CDR1 and CDR2 are SGHVS and FQNEAQ. In nucleotides, the CDR3 is TGTGCCAGCAGCCCTCGACTAGCGGGAATTTCGTTGGAGCAGTTCTTC. This sequence encodes CASSPRLAGISLEQFF.

This clonotype was recorded at least ten times. The chain employs TRBV5-1 and TRBJ2-5; weak D call: TRBD1 (7 bases). V was cut by 3 bases and J by 5 bases, with 14 bases left in between. This CDR3 is 14 amino acids long. Germline values: CDR1 SGHRS, CDR2 YFSETQ. The CDR3 coding sequence is TGCGCCAGCAGCTCGGGGGACAGCCAGGAGACCCAGTACTTC. It yields the protein CASSSGDSQETQYF.

This clonotype occurred many times. CDR3 protein: CASSVLGQGNTEAFF. The DNA for the CDR3 is TGTGCCAGCAGCGTACTCGGACAGGGCAACACTGAAGCTTTCTTT. This sequence joins TRBV9 and TRBJ1-1; TRBD1 agrees at 8 bases. CDR1 is SGDLS and CDR2 is YYNGEE in the germline V gene. V was pared by 1 base and J by 2 bases, with 4 bases of the junction left unmatched. The CDR3 runs to 15 residues.

This clonotype was detected a few times. The CDR3 coding sequence is TGCAGCGGCGGGCCCCTCCAGGGCTACACCTTC. It translates to CSGGPLQGYTF. The genes are TRBV29-1 and TRBJ1-2; D is unresolved. This CDR3 is 11 amino acids long. Germline V gene data show CDR1 as SQVTM and CDR2 as ANQGSEA. Trimming shortened V by 7 bases and J by 8 bases, and 14 bases separated the two germline ends.

This clonotype was seen at least ten times. CDR3: CASSIQGSTDTQYF. DNA for the CDR3: TGTGCCAGCAGTATCCAGGGGAGCACAGATACGCAGTATTTT. The chain couples TRBV7-9 to TRBJ2-3; weak D call: TRBD1 (6 bases). This CDR3 is built from 14 residues. V lost 6 bases and J lost 0, with 10 bases in between. Germline assignment: CDR1 SEHNR and CDR2 FQNEAQ (reference sequence). The full variable domain, completed using reference TRBV7-9 and TRBJ2-3, is DTGVSQNPRHKITKRGQNVTFRCDPISEHNRLYWYRQTLGQGPEFLTYFQNEAQLEKSRLLSDRFSAERPKGSFSTLEIQRTEQGDSAMYLCASSIQGSTDTQYFGPGTRLTVL.

Ten or more counts support this clonotype. CDR3 DNA sequence: TGTGCCACCAGCGGGGTTTCCTATGGCTACACCTTC. Translating gives CATSGVSYGYTF. The chain joins TRBV15 to TRBJ1-2; D is unresolved. Germline V gene sequence: CDR1 LNHNV, CDR2 YYDKDF (reference sequence). This CDR3 spans 12 amino acids. Trimming stripped 5 bases from V and 4 bases from J, with 8 bases between.

The chain has TRBV4-3 and TRBJ2-3; 8 bases line up with TRBD2. V shed 2 bases and J 3 bases; nucleotides not matched to a gene: 13. The germline V gene has CDR1 LGHNA and CDR2 YSLEER. The CDR3 has 18 amino acids. The CDR3 DNA is TGCGCCAGCAGCCAAAAGTTCAGGAGCGGGAGTTGGACAGATACGCAGTATTTT. This encodes CASSQKFRSGSWTDTQYF.

There are many counts of this clonotype. The V call is TRBV10-3, the J call TRBJ2-7, with unresolved D. Germline V gives CDR1 ENHRY, CDR2 SYGVKD. Trimming removed 3 bases at V and 7 bases at J, with 22 bases between. The CDR3 runs 16 residues. The CDR3: CAISDLQSRRLGEQYF. The DNA of the CDR3 is TGTGCCATCAGTGATCTACAATCCCGGAGATTAGGGGAGCAGTACTTC.

The genes are TRBV5-6 and TRBJ2-3, with D perhaps TRBD2 (6 bases). Deletions cut 6 bases from V and 6 bases from J, with 14 bases between. In germline, CDR1 is SGHDT, CDR2 YYEEEE. CDR3 length equals 13 residues. DNA of the CDR3: TGTGCCAGCACGAGGGCGGGACGGGATACGCAGTATTTT. It specifies CASTRAGRDTQYF.

In its sample, this clonotype was seen many times. This sequence joins TRBV12-3 or TRBV12-4 and TRBJ2-7; the D is unclear. V was trimmed by 3 bases and J by 2 bases, leaving 8 bases between them. This CDR3 has 13 residues. The CDR3 nucleotides are TGTGCCAGCAGTTTGGCTCACCCCTACGAGCAGTACTTC. This sequence encodes CASSLAHPYEQYF.

This clonotype was recorded many times. An end of the junction does not agree with germline; a read error may underlie this. The gene calls are TRBV20-1 and TRBJ1-1; possibly TRBD1 for D (6 bases). CDR1 is DFQATT, CDR2 SNEGSKA, per germline (reference sequence). The CDR3 contains 14 residues. The CDR3 bases are TGCAGTGCTAGGACTATAACAGGGAACTCTGAAGCTTTCTTT. Protein sequence: CSARTITGNSEAFF.

This clonotype was observed at least ten times. The chain is built from TRBV7-2 and TRBJ2-7; D may correspond to TRBD1 or TRBD2 (5 bases each). The CDR3 sequence is 14 residues long. CDR1 and CDR2 (germline): SGHTA, FQGNSA. Trimming cost V 1 base and J 7 bases, with 14 bases left between them. In DNA, the CDR3 is TGTGCCAGCAGCTTAGGGCGAGACTGGGGGGAGCAGTACTTC. Its protein product is CASSLGRDWGEQYF.